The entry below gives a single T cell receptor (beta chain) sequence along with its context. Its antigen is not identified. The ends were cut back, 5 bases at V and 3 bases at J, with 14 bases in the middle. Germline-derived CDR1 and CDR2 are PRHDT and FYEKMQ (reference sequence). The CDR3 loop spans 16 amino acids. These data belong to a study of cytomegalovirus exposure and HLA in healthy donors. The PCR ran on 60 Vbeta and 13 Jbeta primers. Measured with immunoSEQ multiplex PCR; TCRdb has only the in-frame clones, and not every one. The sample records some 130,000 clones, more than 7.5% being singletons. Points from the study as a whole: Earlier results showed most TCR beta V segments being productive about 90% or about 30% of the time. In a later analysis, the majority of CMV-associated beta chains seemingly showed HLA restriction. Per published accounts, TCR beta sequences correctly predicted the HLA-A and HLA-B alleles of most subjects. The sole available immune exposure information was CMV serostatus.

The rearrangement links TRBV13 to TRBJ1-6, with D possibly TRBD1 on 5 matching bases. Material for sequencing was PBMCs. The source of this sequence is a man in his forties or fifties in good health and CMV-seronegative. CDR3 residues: CASSEGGGDYNSPLHF. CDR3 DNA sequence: TGTGCCAGCAGCGAGGGCGGGGGAGACTATAATTCACCCCTCCACTTT.